This T cell receptor beta chain comes out of a study of cytomegalovirus exposure and HLA in healthy donors. There are 16 residues in the CDR3. Trimming stripped 2 bases from V and 0 bases from J, with 11 bases between. Germline lookup yields CDR1 SNHLY and CDR2 FYNNEI. Whole-study results and caveats: Some TCR beta chains (approximately 180 of them) were listed as cytomegalovirus-associated.

Note on this clone: Its antigen is not known.

Only in-frame clones appear in the TCRdb table, and some are missing; sequencing was by immunoSEQ multiplex PCR. Among under 250,000 clones listed, around 86% were seen once. This TCR came from a woman between 18 and 30 years old in good health and CMV-seropositive. Sequencing was done on a sample of PBMCs. The rearrangement links TRBV2 to TRBJ2-1; possibly TRBD1 for D (5 bases). The CDR3 sequence is CASSEIRQSSYNEQFF. In DNA form, the CDR3 reads TGTGCCAGCAGTGAAATTCGACAGAGCTCCTACAATGAGCAGTTCTTC.